Each of the 8 T cell receptor beta chains below was sequenced from the same sample in a study of blood T cell repertoires in COVID-19. TCRdb keeps only in-frame clones here, not all; method: immunoSEQ multiplex PCR. Here the sample spans 200,000 to 300,000 clones, about 85% being singletons. Material: peripheral blood. The receptors were sampled from a woman in her fifties or sixties with active or convalescent COVID-19.

The chain couples TRBV27 to TRBJ2-3; 7 bases agree with TRBD1. CDR1 and CDR2 (germline): MNHEY, SMNVEV (reference sequence). V lost 4 bases and J lost 2; bases outside the gene matches: 12. The CDR3 is 17 amino acids. As DNA, the CDR3 is TGTGCCAGCAGTTCGCTCTCGACAGGGTTGCTCACAGATACGCAGTATTTT. Protein: CASSSLSTGLLTDTQYF.

V usage is TRBV5-1 and J usage is TRBJ1-1; D possibly corresponds to TRBD1 (5 bases). The CDR3 spans 14 residues. The germline V gene has CDR1 SGHRS and CDR2 YFSETQ. Trimming removed 0 bases at V and 6 bases at J, with 12 bases between. The CDR3 DNA follows: TGCGCCAGCAGCTTGGCCCAGGGAATGGCTGAAGCTTTCTTT. This encodes CASSLAQGMAEAFF.

This rearrangement joins TRBV13 to TRBJ2-7, with a tentative D call TRBD2 (5 bases). The CDR3 length is 12 residues. Trimming left V 5 bases short and J 5 bases short, with 10 bases between. Germline lookup yields CDR1 PRHDT and CDR2 FYEKMQ (reference sequence). CDR3 DNA sequence: TGTGCCAGCAGCAAACTAGATCACGAGCAGTACGTC. This translates into CASSKLDHEQYV.

V gene TRBV7-2 combines with J gene TRBJ2-7, with 8 positions matching TRBD2. Germline V lookup: CDR1 SGHTA, CDR2 FQGNSA. This CDR3 has 16 residues. V gave up 7 bases and J gave up 1 base; unmatched junction bases: 12. The CDR3 DNA reads TGTGCCAGCATCCTTGGCCGGGGGGGGGAATCCTACGAGCAGTACGTC. The encoded protein is CASILGRGGESYEQYV.

This rearrangement joins TRBV29-1 to TRBJ2-1; 7 bases are a match to TRBD1. CDR1 and CDR2 (germline): SQVTM, ANQGSEA. V dropped 6 bases and J dropped 9; count of bases not matched to a gene: 8. This CDR3 is 12 amino acids long. The CDR3 sequence: CSVSTGVGEQFF. The CDR3 region has the DNA TGCAGCGTGTCTACAGGGGTTGGTGAGCAGTTCTTC.

V gene TRBV7-8 combines with J gene TRBJ1-6; 7 bases map to TRBD1. The V segment lost 6 bases and the J segment 8 bases; nucleotides outside the gene matches: 4. The CDR3 covers 13 residues. CDR1 is SGHVS, CDR2 FQNEAQ, per germline. The CDR3 nucleotides read TGTGCCAGCAGAGGGGGCCAAGATTCACCCCTCCACTTT. Translated, it gives CASRGGQDSPLHF.

The rearrangement links TRBV7-2 to TRBJ1-1; D perhaps matches TRBD1 (5 bases). Germline V gives CDR1 SGHTA, CDR2 FQGNSA. The CDR3 is 14 amino acids. V lost 3 bases and J lost 11, with 19 bases in between. CDR3 DNA sequence: TGTGCCAGCAGCTTTACCCCGACAGTTCTGAATGCTTTCTTT. It specifies CASSFTPTVLNAFF.

The chain links TRBV3-1 (or the pseudogene TRBV3-2) to TRBJ2-4; possible D gene TRBD2, 5 bases. This CDR3 contains 15 residues. Per germline, CDR1 LGHDT and CDR2 YNNKEL (reference sequence). With 1 base removed from V and 6 bases from J, the gap between germline ends came to 13 bases. CDR3 in amino acids: CASSQGERAVNIQYF. CDR3 in DNA: TGTGCCAGCAGCCAAGGTGAGAGGGCAGTAAACATTCAGTACTTC.